Listed here are 22 T cell receptor beta chains from one sample, sequenced in a study of cytomegalovirus exposure and HLA in healthy donors. PCR employed 60 Vbeta and 13 Jbeta primers. Sequenced by immunoSEQ multiplex PCR; TCRdb stores in-frame clones only, minus some. Of roughly 150,000 clones in the sample, roughly 73% were seen once. Sequenced: PBMCs. These receptors all stem from a man younger than 35 in good health and CMV-seropositive.

The rearrangement links TRBV28 to TRBJ2-7; tentatively, D is TRBD2 (7 bases). The CDR3 loop spans 16 amino acids. Trimming took 6 bases from V and 4 from J, leaving 22 bases between them. CDR1 is MDHEN, CDR2 SYDVKM, per germline. The CDR3 region has the DNA TGTGCCAGCAGGAAGGGGGGGGGCCGGACCCTATACGAGCAGTACTTC. It yields the protein CASRKGGGRTLYEQYF.

This clone has only one observation. Germline and junction disagree at one end, which may indicate a read error. V gene TRBV10-3 combines with J gene TRBJ1-2; D is possibly TRBD1 (6 bases). Germline lookup yields CDR1 ENHRY and CDR2 SYGVKD. The CDR3 length is 12 residues. The DNA for the CDR3 is TGTGCCATCAGTAGGACAGACTATGGGTACACCTTC. As protein: CAISRTDYGYTF.

This clone was counted only a few times. CDR3 nucleotide sequence: TGTGCCAGCAGTTCGATCACTCTGGCCAAAAACATTCAGTACTTC. Protein product: CASSSITLAKNIQYF. This chain joins TRBV28 and TRBJ2-4; D is uncertain. V dropped 4 bases and J dropped 1 base, with 11 bases sitting between them. Germline V gene data show CDR1 as MDHEN and CDR2 as SYDVKM. The CDR3 is 15 amino acids.

The chain has TRBV28 and TRBJ2-1, with D maybe TRBD1 (6 bases). V lost 7 bases, J lost 0 bases, and 16 bases lay in between. Germline V lookup: CDR1 MDHEN, CDR2 SYDVKM. The CDR3 is 16 amino acids. CDR3 sequence: CASNAYQGSSYNEQFF. CDR3 sequence (DNA): TGTGCCAGCAACGCGTACCAGGGGAGCTCCTACAATGAGCAGTTCTTC.

The V and J genes are TRBV27 and TRBJ1-1, with 7 bases lining up with TRBD1. CDR1 and CDR2 (germline): MNHEY, SMNVEV (reference sequence). There are 14 residues in the CDR3. J gave up 6 bases and V 4 bases, and 8 bases lay outside the gene matches. CDR3 sequence reads: CASSSRKRGPEAFF. The CDR3 nucleotides are TGTGCCAGCAGTTCACGGAAGAGGGGGCCTGAAGCTTTCTTT.

The genes are TRBV5-5 and TRBJ1-5, with D uncertain. CDR3 length equals 15 residues. V lost 0 bases, J lost 0 bases, and 7 bases lay in between. Germline CDR1 SGHKS, CDR2 YYEKEE (reference sequence). The DNA for the CDR3 is TGTGCCAGCAGCTTGGCCGTTAATAGCAATCAGCCCCAGCATTTT. This encodes CASSLAVNSNQPQHF.

This chain links TRBV27 with TRBJ1-2; TRBD1 might be the D (5 bases). The CDR3 loop spans 17 amino acids. Trimming pared 5 bases from V and 0 bases from J, leaving 19 bases between. Germline V gene data show CDR1 as MNHEY and CDR2 as SMNVEV (reference sequence). DNA of the CDR3: TGTGCCAGCAGTACCCAAAGCCGACAGACCACTAACTATGGCTACACCTTC. This sequence encodes CASSTQSRQTTNYGYTF.

The V call is TRBV6-5, the J call TRBJ2-7; TRBD1 might be the D (6 bases). This CDR3 has 15 residues. Germline V CDR1 and CDR2: MNHEY, SVGAGI. The V end lost 6 bases, the J end lost 4 bases, and 19 bases lay between the germline ends. The chain's CDR3 is CASSPFTGGGYEQYF. CDR3 in DNA: TGTGCCAGCAGCCCCTTTACTGGGGGCGGGTACGAGCAGTACTTC.

The V call is TRBV27, the J call TRBJ2-2; a weak D match, TRBD2 (6 bases). Germline values: CDR1 MNHEY, CDR2 SMNVEV (reference sequence). Trimming removed 6 bases from V and 1 base from J, with 12 bases in between. The CDR3 is made up of 15 amino acids. The CDR3 is CASRFVGGNTGELFF. The CDR3 nucleotides read TGTGCCAGCAGATTCGTGGGAGGGAACACCGGGGAGCTGTTTTTT.

In this sample, this clone turned up a few times. V is TRBV4-1 and J is TRBJ1-5; D is unresolved. This CDR3 comprises 15 residues. V lost 4 bases and J 0 bases, leaving 10 bases between the germline ends. CDR1 and CDR2 from the germline V gene are MGHRA and YSYEKL. The CDR3 DNA reads TGCGCCAGCAGCCCAGAGAGGGTTAGCAATCAGCCCCAGCATTTT. The encoded protein is CASSPERVSNQPQHF.

This chain uses TRBV7-2 with TRBJ2-5; D is possibly TRBD1 (5 bases). This CDR3 has 13 amino acids. Trimming removed 5 bases at V and 5 bases at J, with 12 bases between. Per the germline V gene, CDR1 is SGHTA and CDR2 is FQGNSA. The CDR3 DNA follows: TGTGCCAGCAGCCCAGCCCACAGGGAGACCCAGTACTTC. Protein product: CASSPAHRETQYF.

The chain couples TRBV5-4 to TRBJ1-2; TRBD1 matches at 9 bases. The trim removed 2 bases at V and 6 bases at J, leaving 11 bases unmatched. Germline V gene data show CDR1 as SGHNT and CDR2 as YYREEE (reference sequence). This CDR3 spans 16 amino acids. Here the CDR3 reads CASSLNTGTGLDGYTF. DNA for the CDR3: TGTGCCAGCAGCTTAAATACCGGGACAGGGTTGGATGGCTACACCTTC. The full variable domain, with the rest looked up from reference TRBV5-4 and TRBJ1-2, is ETGVTQSPTHLIKTRGQQVTLRCSSQSGHNTVSWYQQALGQGPQFIFQYYREEENGRGNFPPRFSGLQFPNYSSELNVNALELDDSALYLCASSLNTGTGLDGYTFGSGTRLTVV.

Here the CDR3 DNA reads TGTGCCAGTAGTCCCGGGTCAGCCTACGAGCAGTACTTC. Translation: CASSPGSAYEQYF. V and J are TRBV19 and TRBJ2-7; D remains ambiguous. Per the germline V gene, CDR1 is LNHDA and CDR2 is SQIVND (reference sequence). Trimming shortened V by 5 bases and J by 2 bases, and 10 bases separated the two germline ends. CDR3 length: 13 residues. The whole variable domain, filled in from reference TRBV19 and TRBJ2-7, reads DGGITQSPKYLFRKEGQNVTLSCEQNLNHDAMYWYRQDPGQGLRLIYYSQIVNDFQKGDIAEGYSVSREKKESFPLTVTSAQKNPTAFYLCASSPGSAYEQYFGPGTRLTVT.

This chain links TRBV28 with TRBJ1-4; D call uncertain. Trimming left V 6 bases short and J 0 bases short, with 11 bases between. Germline-derived CDR1 and CDR2 are MDHEN and SYDVKM. This CDR3 contains 15 residues. The CDR3 here is CASSQATATNEKLFF. CDR3 nucleotides: TGTGCCAGCAGCCAAGCGACCGCAACTAATGAAAAACTGTTTTTT.

The genes are TRBV14 and TRBJ2-7, with 9 nucleotides matching TRBD2. Germline V gives CDR1 SGHDN, CDR2 FVKESK. Trimming at V came to 4 bases and at J to 6 bases, leaving 4 bases not matched to a gene. CDR3 length: 13 residues. CDR3 bases: TGTGCCAGCAGCCCTAGCGGGAAAGGCGAGCAGTACTTC. It yields the protein CASSPSGKGEQYF. Full variable domain (outside the CDR3, taken from reference TRBV14 and TRBJ2-7): EAGVTQFPSHSVIEKGQTVTLRCDPISGHDNLYWYRRVMGKEIKFLLHFVKESKQDESGMPNNRFLAERTGGTYSTLKVQPAELEDSGVYFCASSPSGKGEQYFGPGTRLTVT.

The J gene is TRBJ1-5, the V gene TRBV28; a possible D gene is TRBD1 (5 bases). The CDR3 runs to 16 residues. With 6 bases removed from V and 9 bases from J, the gap between germline ends came to 24 bases. Looked up from germline, CDR1 is MDHEN and CDR2 is SYDVKM. The CDR3 nucleotides are TGTGCCAGCAGGGTCATTATGGGGGGTGGGTCGGGGCCCCAGCATTTT. Translation gives CASRVIMGGGSGPQHF.

This clone occurred once. CDR3 loop: CASSFPLAGINKGSYEQYF. CDR3 nucleotide sequence: TGCGCCAGCAGCTTCCCCCTAGCGGGAATAAACAAGGGCTCCTACGAGCAGTACTTC. The chain carries TRBV5-1 and TRBJ2-7, with 9 bases identical to TRBD2. CDR3 size: 19 residues. Germline V gene lookup returns CDR1 SGHRS and CDR2 YFSETQ. J was trimmed by 0 bases and V by 2 bases; bases with no gene match: 15.

The CDR3, as DNA: TGTGCCAGCAGGCGAACTTACAGGAACACCGGGGAGCTGTTTTTT. Amino acid sequence: CASRRTYRNTGELFF. The rearrangement joins TRBV6-5 to TRBJ2-2; D remains unclear. Between the trimmed V and J ends, which lost 6 bases and 1 base, there was a span of 12 bases. The CDR3 consists of 15 residues. Germline CDR1 is MNHEY and CDR2 is SVGAGI.

The CDR3 region is CSVVLGETQYF. The CDR3 nucleotides are TGCAGCGTTGTCCTCGGTGAGACCCAGTACTTC. The chain uses TRBV29-1 and TRBJ2-5; D gene uncertain. Trimming shortened V by 4 bases and J by 5 bases, and 8 bases separated the two germline ends. Germline V gene data show CDR1 as SQVTM and CDR2 as ANQGSEA. This CDR3 comprises 11 residues.

The genes are TRBV7-2 and TRBJ2-1; D unresolved. Germline loops: CDR1 SGHTA, CDR2 FQGNSA. The germline V and J ends were trimmed by 8 bases and 3 bases, with 11 bases remaining between them. CDR3 length: 13 residues. The chain's CDR3 is CASHPYNYNEQFF. DNA for the CDR3: TGTGCCAGCCACCCGTACAACTACAATGAGCAGTTCTTC.

The rearrangement uses TRBV30 and TRBJ2-7; TRBD1 agrees at 12 bases. CDR1 is GTSNPN and CDR2 is SVGIG in the germline V gene (reference sequence). CDR3 length equals 15 residues. J was trimmed by 7 bases and V by 0 bases; bases with no gene match: 7. CDR3 in DNA: TGTGCCTGGAGTGTCCCTGGGACAGGGGGCAGAGAGCAGTACTTC. Protein product: CAWSVPGTGGREQYF.

In this sample, this clone turned up once. This rearrangement joins TRBV27 to TRBJ2-7; the match to TRBD1 covers 8 bases. The junction had 14 bases not matched to a gene; V was cut back by 2 bases and J by 5 bases. The germline V gene has CDR1 MNHEY and CDR2 SMNVEV (reference sequence). There are 17 residues in the CDR3. CDR3 in amino acids: CASSLLGTGTFGHEQYF. The CDR3 region has the DNA TGTGCCAGCAGTTTACTTGGGACAGGCACCTTCGGGCACGAGCAGTACTTC.